This T cell receptor beta chain was captured in a study of T-cell memory formation after mild COVID-19. CDR1 and CDR2 (germline): SEHNR, FQNEAQ (reference sequence). CDR3 length equals 15 residues. The ends were cut back, 3 bases at V and 4 bases at J, with 13 bases in the middle. In TCRdb, the 5' RACE reads were re-called with MiXCR into one record per CDR3 protein. The sample consists of approximately 48,000 distinct CDR3 sequences, approximately 8% of them appearing once. This clonotype was obtained from a man between 18 and 29 years old who had mild COVID-19 (a few samples of this study predate the infection). Cell type and time point are not known. The specimen sequenced was PBMCs or a T cell subset sorted from them (not recorded which). V is TRBV7-9 and J is TRBJ1-5, with D tentatively TRBD1 (5 bases). CDR3 DNA: TGTGCCAGCAGCTTGGGGCCCGGGGGTAATCAGCCCCAGCATTTT. Translating it yields CASSLGPGGNQPQHF.